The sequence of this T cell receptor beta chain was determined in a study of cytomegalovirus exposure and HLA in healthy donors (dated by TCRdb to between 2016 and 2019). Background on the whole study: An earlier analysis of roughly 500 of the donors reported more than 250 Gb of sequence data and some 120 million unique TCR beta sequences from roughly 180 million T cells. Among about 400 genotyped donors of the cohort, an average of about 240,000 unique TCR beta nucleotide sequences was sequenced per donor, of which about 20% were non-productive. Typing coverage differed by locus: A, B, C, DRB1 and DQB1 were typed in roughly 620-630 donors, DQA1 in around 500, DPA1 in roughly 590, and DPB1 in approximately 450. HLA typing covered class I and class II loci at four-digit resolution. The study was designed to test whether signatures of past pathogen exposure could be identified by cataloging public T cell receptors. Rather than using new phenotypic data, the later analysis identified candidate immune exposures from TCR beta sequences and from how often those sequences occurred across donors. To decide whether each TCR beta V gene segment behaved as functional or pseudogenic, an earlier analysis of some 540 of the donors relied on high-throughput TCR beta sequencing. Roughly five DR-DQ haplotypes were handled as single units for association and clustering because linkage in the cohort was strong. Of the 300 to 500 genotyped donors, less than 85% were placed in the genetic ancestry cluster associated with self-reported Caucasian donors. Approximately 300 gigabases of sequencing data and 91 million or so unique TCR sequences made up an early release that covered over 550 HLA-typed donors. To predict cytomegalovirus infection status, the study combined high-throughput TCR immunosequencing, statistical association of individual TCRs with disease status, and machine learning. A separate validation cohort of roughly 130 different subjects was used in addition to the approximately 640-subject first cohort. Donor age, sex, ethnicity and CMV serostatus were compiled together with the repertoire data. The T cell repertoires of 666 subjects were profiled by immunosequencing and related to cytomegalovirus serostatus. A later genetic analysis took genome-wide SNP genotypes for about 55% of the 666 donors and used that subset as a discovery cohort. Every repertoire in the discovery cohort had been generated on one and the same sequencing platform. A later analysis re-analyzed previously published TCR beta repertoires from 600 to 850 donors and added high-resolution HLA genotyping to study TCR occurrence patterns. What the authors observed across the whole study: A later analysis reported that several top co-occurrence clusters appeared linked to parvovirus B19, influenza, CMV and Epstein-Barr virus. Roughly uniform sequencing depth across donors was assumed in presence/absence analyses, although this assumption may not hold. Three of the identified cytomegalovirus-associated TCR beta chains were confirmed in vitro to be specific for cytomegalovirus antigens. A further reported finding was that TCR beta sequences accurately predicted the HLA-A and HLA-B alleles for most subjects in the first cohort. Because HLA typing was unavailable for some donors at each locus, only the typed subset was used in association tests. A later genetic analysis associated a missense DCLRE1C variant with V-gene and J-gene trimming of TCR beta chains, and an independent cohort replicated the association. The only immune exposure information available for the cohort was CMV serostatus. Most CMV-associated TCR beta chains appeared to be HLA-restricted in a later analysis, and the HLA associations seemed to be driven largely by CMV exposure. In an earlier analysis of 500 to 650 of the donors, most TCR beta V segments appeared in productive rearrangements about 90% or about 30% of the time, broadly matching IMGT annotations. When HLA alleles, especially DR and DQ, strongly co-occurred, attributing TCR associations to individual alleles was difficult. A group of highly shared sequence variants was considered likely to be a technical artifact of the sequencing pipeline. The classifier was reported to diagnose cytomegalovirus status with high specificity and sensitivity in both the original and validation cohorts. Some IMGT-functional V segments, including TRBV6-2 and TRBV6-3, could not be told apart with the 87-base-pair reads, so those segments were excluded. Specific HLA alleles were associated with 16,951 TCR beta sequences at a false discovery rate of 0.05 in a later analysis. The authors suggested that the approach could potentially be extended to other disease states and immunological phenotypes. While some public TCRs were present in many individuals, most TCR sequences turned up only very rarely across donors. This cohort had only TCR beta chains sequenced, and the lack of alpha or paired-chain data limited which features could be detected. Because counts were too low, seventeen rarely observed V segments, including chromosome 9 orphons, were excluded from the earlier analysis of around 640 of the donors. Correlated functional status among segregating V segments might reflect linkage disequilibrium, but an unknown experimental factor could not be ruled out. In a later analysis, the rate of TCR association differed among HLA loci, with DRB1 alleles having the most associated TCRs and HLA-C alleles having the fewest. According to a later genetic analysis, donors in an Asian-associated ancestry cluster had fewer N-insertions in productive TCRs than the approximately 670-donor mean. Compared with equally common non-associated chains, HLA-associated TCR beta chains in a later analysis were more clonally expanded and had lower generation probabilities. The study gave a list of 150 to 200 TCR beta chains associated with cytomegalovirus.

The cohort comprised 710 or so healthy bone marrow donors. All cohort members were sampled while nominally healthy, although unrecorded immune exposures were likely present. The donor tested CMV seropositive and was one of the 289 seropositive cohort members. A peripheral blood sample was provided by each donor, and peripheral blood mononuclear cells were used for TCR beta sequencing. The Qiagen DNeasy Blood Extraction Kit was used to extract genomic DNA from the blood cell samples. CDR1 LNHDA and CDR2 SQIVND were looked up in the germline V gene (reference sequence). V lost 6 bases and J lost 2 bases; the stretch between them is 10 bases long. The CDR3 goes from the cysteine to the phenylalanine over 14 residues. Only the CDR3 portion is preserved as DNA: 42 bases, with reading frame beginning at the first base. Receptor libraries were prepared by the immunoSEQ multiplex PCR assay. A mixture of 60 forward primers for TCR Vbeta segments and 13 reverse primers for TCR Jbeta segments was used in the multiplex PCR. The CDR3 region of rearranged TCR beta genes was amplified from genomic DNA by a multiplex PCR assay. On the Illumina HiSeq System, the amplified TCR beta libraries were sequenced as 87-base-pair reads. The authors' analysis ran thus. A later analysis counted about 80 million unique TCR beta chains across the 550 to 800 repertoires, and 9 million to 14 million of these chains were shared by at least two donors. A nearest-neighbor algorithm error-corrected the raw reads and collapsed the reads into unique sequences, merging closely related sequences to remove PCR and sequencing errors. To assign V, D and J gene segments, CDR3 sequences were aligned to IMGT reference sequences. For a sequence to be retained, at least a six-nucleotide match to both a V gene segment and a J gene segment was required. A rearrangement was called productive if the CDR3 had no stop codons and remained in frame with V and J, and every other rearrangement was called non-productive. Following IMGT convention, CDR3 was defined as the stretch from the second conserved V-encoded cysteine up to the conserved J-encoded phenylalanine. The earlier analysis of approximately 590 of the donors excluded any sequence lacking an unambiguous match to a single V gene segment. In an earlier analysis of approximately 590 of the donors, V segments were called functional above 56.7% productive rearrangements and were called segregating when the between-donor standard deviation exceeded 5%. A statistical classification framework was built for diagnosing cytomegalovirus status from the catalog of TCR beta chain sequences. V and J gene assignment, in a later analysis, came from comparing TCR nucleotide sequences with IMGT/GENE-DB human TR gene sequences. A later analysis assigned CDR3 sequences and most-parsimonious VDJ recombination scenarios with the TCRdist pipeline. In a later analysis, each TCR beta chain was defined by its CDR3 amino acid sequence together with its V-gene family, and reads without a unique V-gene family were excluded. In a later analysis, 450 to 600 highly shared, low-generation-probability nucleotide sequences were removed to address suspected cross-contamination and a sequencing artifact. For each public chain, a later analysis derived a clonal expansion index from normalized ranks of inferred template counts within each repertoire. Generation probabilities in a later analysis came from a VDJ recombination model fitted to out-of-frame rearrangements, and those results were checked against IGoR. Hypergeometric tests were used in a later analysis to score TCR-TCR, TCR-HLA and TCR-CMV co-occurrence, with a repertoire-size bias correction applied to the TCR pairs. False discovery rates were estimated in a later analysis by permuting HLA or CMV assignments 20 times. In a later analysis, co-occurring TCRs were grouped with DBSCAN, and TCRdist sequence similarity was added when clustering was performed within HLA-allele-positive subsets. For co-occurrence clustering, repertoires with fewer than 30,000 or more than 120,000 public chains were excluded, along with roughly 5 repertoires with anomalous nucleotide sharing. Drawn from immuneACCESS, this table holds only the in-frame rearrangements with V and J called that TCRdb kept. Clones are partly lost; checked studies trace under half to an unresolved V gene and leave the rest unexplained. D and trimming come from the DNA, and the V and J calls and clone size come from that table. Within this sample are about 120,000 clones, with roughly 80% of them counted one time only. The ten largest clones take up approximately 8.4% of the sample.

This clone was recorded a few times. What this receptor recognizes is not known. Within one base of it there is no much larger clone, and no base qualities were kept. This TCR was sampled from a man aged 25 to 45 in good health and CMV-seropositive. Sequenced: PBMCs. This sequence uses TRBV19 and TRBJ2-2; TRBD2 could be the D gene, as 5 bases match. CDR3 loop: CASSGLLNTGELFF. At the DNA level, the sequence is TGTGCCAGTAGCGGACTGCTCAACACCGGGGAGCTGTTTTTT.